This TCR beta chain was identified during a study of T cell repertoires in cytomegalovirus infection. This clonotype has just a few counts. The antigen remains unidentified. V lost 4 bases, J lost 1 base, and 13 bases lay in between. The CDR3 has 15 amino acids. The germline V gene has CDR1 SGHRS and CDR2 YFSETQ. Study results and limitations: Cumulated frequencies of public TCR beta families served to identify carriers of CMV plus the relevant HLA.

TCRdb processed the reads anew with MiXCR; each CDR3 protein has one entry. The sample records 300,000 or so distinct CDR3 sequences, roughly 25% being singletons. The receptor was isolated from a human donor in good health (CMV status not recorded). Some clones in this sample may be carry-over from other donors' samples. J is TRBJ2-3 and V is TRBV5-1; either TRBD1 or TRBD2 may fit D (5 bases each). This specimen was cultured PBMCs, taken from culture after CMV antigen stimulation. The CDR3 nucleotides are TGCGCCAGCAGCCCATTGACGGGACGCACAGATACGCAGTATTTT. Its translation: CASSPLTGRTDTQYF.